This is a list of T cell receptor beta chains from one sample in a study of shared clonotypes between healthy human individuals. Sequencing used immunoSEQ multiplex PCR; TCRdb keeps in-frame clones, though not all of them. The sample has just over 2,000,000 clones, roughly 94% seen once. Sequencing was done on a sample of naive CD8+ T cells sorted from blood. The receptors were sampled from a man aged 18 to 29 in good health. CDR3s include the opening cysteine and the closing phenylalanine or tryptophan. The order of the fields is CDR3 DNA, CDR3 protein, V gene, J gene, D gene, clone size. The D gene is left open where the match is weak. Clone size appears in some rows only: once, few, many, or a class for an expanded clone.

CDR3 DNA: TGCGCCAGCAGAGATGGGGCGGGGGTCACCAACACCGGGGAGCTGTTTTTT; CDR3 protein: CASRDGAGVTNTGELFF; V gene: TRBV4-1; J gene: TRBJ2-2; D gene: TRBD2; clone size: -
CDR3 DNA: TGTGCCAGCAGTTTCGACAGGAGCTCCTACAATGAGCAGTTCTTC; CDR3 protein: CASSFDRSSYNEQFF; V gene: TRBV11-2; J gene: TRBJ2-1; D gene: -; clone size: once
CDR3 DNA: TGTGCCAGCTCTCATAGCGGGGCAGGTGTTTACGAGCAGTACTTC; CDR3 protein: CASSHSGAGVYEQYF; V gene: TRBV27; J gene: TRBJ2-7; D gene: TRBD2; clone size: -
CDR3 DNA: TGTGCCAGCGCATCTAATGGACTAGGTCTCAATGAGCAGTTCTTC; CDR3 protein: CASASNGLGLNEQFF; V gene: TRBV11-3; J gene: TRBJ2-1; D gene: TRBD2; clone size: -
CDR3 DNA: TGCGCCAGCAGCCTTAGCGGGCCCTACAATGAGCAGTTCTTC; CDR3 protein: CASSLSGPYNEQFF; V gene: TRBV5-1; J gene: TRBJ2-1; D gene: TRBD2; clone size: -
CDR3 DNA: TGTGCCAGCAGCTTCGGACAGGGGGGCACTGAAGCTTTCTTT; CDR3 protein: CASSFGQGGTEAFF; V gene: TRBV13; J gene: TRBJ1-1; D gene: TRBD1; clone size: -
CDR3 DNA: TGCAGCCCTGCATGGGGCAATAAGAGGGTGAATAGCAATCAGCCCCAGCATTTT; CDR3 protein: CSPAWGNKRVNSNQPQHF; V gene: TRBV29-1; J gene: TRBJ1-5; D gene: -; clone size: -
CDR3 DNA: TGTGCCAGCAGCTCTGACCCTGGGGACGAGCAGTACTTC; CDR3 protein: CASSSDPGDEQYF; V gene: TRBV5-4; J gene: TRBJ2-7; D gene: -; clone size: -
CDR3 DNA: TGTGCCAGCAGCAATCTGGCGGAAGCGCAGTATTTT; CDR3 protein: CASSNLAEAQYF; V gene: TRBV7-9; J gene: TRBJ2-3; D gene: -; clone size: -
CDR3 DNA: TGTGCCAGCAGTTTAGGGTCCTGGGGTAGAAACACCATATATTTT; CDR3 protein: CASSLGSWGRNTIYF; V gene: TRBV28; J gene: TRBJ1-3; D gene: -; clone size: -
CDR3 DNA: TGTGCCAGCGGTCCTACGGAGACCCAGTACTTC; CDR3 protein: CASGPTETQYF; V gene: TRBV6-5; J gene: TRBJ2-5; D gene: -; clone size: -
CDR3 DNA: TGCGCCAGCAGTCAAAACCGGGTCAATAGCAATCAGCCCCAGCATTTT; CDR3 protein: CASSQNRVNSNQPQHF; V gene: TRBV23-1; J gene: TRBJ1-5; D gene: -; clone size: -
CDR3 DNA: TGTGCCAGCAGTTCTACCGGGACTAGCTCCTACGAGCAGTACTTC; CDR3 protein: CASSSTGTSSYEQYF; V gene: TRBV27; J gene: TRBJ2-7; D gene: TRBD2; clone size: once
CDR3 DNA: TGTGTTGTGGCAGGGAGCTCCTACGAGCAGTACTTC; CDR3 protein: CVVAGSSYEQYF; V gene: TRBV30; J gene: TRBJ2-7; D gene: -; clone size: -
CDR3 DNA: TGTGCCATCAGTGAGAGGCAGACGAGCTCCTACAATGAGCAGTTCTTC; CDR3 protein: CAISERQTSSYNEQFF; V gene: TRBV10-3; J gene: TRBJ2-1; D gene: -; clone size: -
CDR3 DNA: TGTGCCAGCAGCCCACCCCACGACACAGATACGCAGTATTTT; CDR3 protein: CASSPPHDTDTQYF; V gene: TRBV7-9; J gene: TRBJ2-3; D gene: -; clone size: -
CDR3 DNA: TGTGCCAGCAGCTGGGACAAGAACTATGGCTACACCTTC; CDR3 protein: CASSWDKNYGYTF; V gene: TRBV5-6; J gene: TRBJ1-2; D gene: -; clone size: -
CDR3 DNA: TGTGCCAGCAGGGACACCTTTTCGGGGGAGCAGTTCTTC; CDR3 protein: CASRDTFSGEQFF; V gene: TRBV5-4; J gene: TRBJ2-1; D gene: -; clone size: -
CDR3 DNA: TGTGCCAGCAGCCCCGCCGGGGGGAATGGCTACACCTTC; CDR3 protein: CASSPAGGNGYTF; V gene: TRBV27; J gene: TRBJ1-2; D gene: -; clone size: -
CDR3 DNA: TGCAGCGGACACCAAGAGTCCTACAATGAGCAGTTCTTC; CDR3 protein: CSGHQESYNEQFF; V gene: TRBV29-1; J gene: TRBJ2-1; D gene: -; clone size: once
CDR3 DNA: TGTGCCAGCAGCCTCGGGACAGGAGGGTCTGAAGCTTTCTTT; CDR3 protein: CASSLGTGGSEAFF; V gene: TRBV11-3; J gene: TRBJ1-1; D gene: TRBD1; clone size: -
CDR3 DNA: TGTGCCAGCAGCTTAACACAACTAGCGGGGGGCGACACAGATACGCAGTATTTT; CDR3 protein: CASSLTQLAGGDTDTQYF; V gene: TRBV7-2; J gene: TRBJ2-3; D gene: TRBD2; clone size: -